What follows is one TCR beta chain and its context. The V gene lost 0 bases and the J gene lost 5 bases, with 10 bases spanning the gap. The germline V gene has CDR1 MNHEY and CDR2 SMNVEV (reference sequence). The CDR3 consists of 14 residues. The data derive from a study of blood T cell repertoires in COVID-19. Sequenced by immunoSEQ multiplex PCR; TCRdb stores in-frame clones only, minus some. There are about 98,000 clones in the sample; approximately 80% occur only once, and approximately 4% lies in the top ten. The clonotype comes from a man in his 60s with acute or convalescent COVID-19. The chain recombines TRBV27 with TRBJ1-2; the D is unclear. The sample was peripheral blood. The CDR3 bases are TGTGCCAGCAGTTTATCCGGAGTAACTTATGGCTACACCTTC. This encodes CASSLSGVTYGYTF.